This T cell receptor (beta chain) was found in a study of blood T cell repertoires in COVID-19. Study-level background: The United States, Italy and Spain supplied acute and convalescent COVID-19 samples. PBMCs, B-cell-depleted T cells, or T cells were the source of the cDNA or gDNA that made up the material.

Looked up from germline, CDR1 is LNHDA and CDR2 is SQIVND (reference sequence). V dropped 9 bases and J dropped 4 bases, with 16 bases sitting between them. The CDR3 length is 14 residues. Authors' methods: Estimation of nucleated cell counts relied on the amplification of reference gene primers. TCRdb's copy holds only in-frame clones and misses some; the assay was immunoSEQ multiplex PCR. That table supplies the V and J calls and clone size; D and trimming were determined from the DNA. In the table there are about 51,000 clones, 70% to 90% of which are singletons. The TCR was taken from a man of 80 years or more with active COVID-19. The material sequenced was peripheral blood. The rearrangement joins TRBV19 to TRBJ1-3, with D possibly TRBD1 on 6 matching bases. DNA of the CDR3: TGTGCCAGCATGGGAGACAGGAAAGGAAACACCATATATTTT. Amino acid sequence: CASMGDRKGNTIYF.